The entry below describes one T cell receptor beta chain. Its matching antigen is unknown. CDR1 and CDR2 from the germline V gene are DFQATT and SNEGSKA (reference sequence). V lost 2 bases to trimming and J lost 0 bases, with 14 bases between them. CDR3 size: 16 residues. Through a sample-barcoded 5' primer and a J-beta primer mix, a second PCR was run for roughly 6 to 11 cycles. A 12-random-nucleotide template-switch adaptor tagged each cDNA molecule. TCRdb fed the 5' RACE reads into MiXCR, producing one record per CDR3 protein. The sample records 1.8 million or so distinct CDR3 sequences, around 40% being singletons. The record originates from a study of blood T cells in healthy people across ages. The study, taken as a whole, reports: Expanded clonotype changes were possibly confounded by unknown donor CMV status.

Per sample, extraction of total RNA gave at least 6 micrograms in every case. The sequence came from a human donor in good health. Sequencing was done on a sample of blood. The chain carries TRBV20-1 and TRBJ1-5; weak D call: TRBD1 (5 bases). CDR3 amino acids: CSARPARGTSNQPQHF. CDR3 coding DNA: TGCAGTGCTAGACCGGCGAGGGGAACTAGCAATCAGCCCCAGCATTTT.